The sequence of this T cell receptor beta chain was determined in a study of blood T cell repertoires in COVID-19. About the research overall: Acute-phase and convalescent COVID-19 samples originated in the United States, Italy and Spain. Sources were T cells, B-cell-depleted T cells, or PBMCs; the material itself was cDNA or gDNA.

Participant-reported clinical history was the basis for cohort assignment. There are 14 residues in the CDR3. Germline CDR1 SGHDT, CDR2 YYEEEE. V was pared by 2 bases and J by 4 bases, with 9 bases between. In the original workflow: How many nucleated cells were present was estimated from reference gene primer amplification. Data came from immunoSEQ multiplex PCR; TCRdb stores just in-frame clones and leaves some out. The V and J calls and clone size are taken from that table; D and trimming were inferred from the DNA. This sample has roughly 300,000 clones, with about 88% found just once. The chain carries TRBV5-6 and TRBJ2-2, with unresolved D. Material for sequencing was PBMCs or T cells enriched from blood (not recorded which). The sequence was obtained from a woman aged 30 to 39 who had recovered from COVID-19. The CDR3: CASSFTRVTGELFF. The CDR3 bases are TGTGCCAGCAGCTTCACACGGGTCACCGGGGAGCTGTTTTTT.